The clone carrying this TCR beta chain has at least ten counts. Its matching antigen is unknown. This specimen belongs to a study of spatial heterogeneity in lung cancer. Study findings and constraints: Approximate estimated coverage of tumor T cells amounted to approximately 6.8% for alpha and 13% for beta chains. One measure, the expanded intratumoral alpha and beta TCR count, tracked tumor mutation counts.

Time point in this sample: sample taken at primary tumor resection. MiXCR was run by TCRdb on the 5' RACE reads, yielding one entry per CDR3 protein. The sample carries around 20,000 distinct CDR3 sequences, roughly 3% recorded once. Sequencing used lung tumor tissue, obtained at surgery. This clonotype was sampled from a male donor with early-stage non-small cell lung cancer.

This CDR3 is CASSAAGTSRNTQYF. The CDR3 DNA reads TGTGCCAGCAGCGCGGCCGGGACTAGTAGGAATACGCAGTATTTT. The chain recombines TRBV7-2 with TRBJ2-3; TRBD2 aligns across 8 bases. Trimming took 5 bases from V and 7 from J; bases not matched to a gene: 11. Germline V gives CDR1 SGHTA, CDR2 FQGNSA. This CDR3 is built from 15 residues.